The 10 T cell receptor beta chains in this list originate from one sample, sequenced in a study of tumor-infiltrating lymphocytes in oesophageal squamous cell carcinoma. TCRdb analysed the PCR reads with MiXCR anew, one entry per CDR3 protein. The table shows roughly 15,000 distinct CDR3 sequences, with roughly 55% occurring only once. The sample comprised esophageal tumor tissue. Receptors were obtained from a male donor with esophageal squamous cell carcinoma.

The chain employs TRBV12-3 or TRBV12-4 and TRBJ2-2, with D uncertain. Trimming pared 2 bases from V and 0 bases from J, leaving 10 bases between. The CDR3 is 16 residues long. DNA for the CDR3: TGTGCCAGCAGTTTATTGAACCCTACGAACACCGGGGAGCTGTTTTTT. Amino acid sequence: CASSLLNPTNTGELFF.

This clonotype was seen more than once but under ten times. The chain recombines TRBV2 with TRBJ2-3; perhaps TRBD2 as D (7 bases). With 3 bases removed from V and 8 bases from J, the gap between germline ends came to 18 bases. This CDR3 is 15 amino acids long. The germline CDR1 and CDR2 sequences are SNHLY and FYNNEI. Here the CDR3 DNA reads TGTGCCAGCAGTGACCGGGGGGCTCCGGCGGGTACGCAGTATTTT. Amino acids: CASSDRGAPAGTQYF.

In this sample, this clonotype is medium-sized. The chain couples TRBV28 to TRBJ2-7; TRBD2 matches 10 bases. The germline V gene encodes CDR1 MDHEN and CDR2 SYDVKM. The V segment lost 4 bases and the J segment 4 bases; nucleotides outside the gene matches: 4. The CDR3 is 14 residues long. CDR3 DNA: TGTGCCAGCAGTTACAGCGGGAGGGTTTACGAGCAGTACTTC. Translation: CASSYSGRVYEQYF.

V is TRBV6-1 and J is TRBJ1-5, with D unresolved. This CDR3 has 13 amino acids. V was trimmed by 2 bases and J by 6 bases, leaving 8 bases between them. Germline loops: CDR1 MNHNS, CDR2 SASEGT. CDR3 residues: CASSELGFQPQHF. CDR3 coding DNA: TGTGCCAGCAGTGAATTAGGGTTTCAGCCCCAGCATTTT.

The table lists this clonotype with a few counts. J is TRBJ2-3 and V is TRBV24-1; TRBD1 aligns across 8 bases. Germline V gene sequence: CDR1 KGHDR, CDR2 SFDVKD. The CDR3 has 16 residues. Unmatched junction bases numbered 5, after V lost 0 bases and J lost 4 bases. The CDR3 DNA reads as TGTGCCACCAGTGATTTGGGACAGGGTAGCGCAGATACGCAGTATTTT. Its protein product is CATSDLGQGSADTQYF.

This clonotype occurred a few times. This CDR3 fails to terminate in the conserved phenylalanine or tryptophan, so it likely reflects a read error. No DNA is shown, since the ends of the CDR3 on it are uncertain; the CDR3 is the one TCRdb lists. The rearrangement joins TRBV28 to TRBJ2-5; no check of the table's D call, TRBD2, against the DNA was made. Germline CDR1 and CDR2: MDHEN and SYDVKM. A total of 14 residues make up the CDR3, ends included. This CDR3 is CASSLTSGTLFFGA.

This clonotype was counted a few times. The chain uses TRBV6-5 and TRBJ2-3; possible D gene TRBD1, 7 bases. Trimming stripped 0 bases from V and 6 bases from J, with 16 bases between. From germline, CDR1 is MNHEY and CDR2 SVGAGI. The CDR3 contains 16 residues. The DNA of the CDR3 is TGTGCCAGCAGTTACTCGAGGACAGGAGGGAGGGATACGCAGTATTTT. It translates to CASSYSRTGGRDTQYF.

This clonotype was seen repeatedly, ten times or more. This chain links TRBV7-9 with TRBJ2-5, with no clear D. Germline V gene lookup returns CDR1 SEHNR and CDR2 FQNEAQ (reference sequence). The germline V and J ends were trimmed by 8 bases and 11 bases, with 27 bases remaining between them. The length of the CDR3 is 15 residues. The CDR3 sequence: CASGVIRHWANEQYF. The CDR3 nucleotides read TGTGCCAGCGGTGTAATAAGGCACTGGGCCAATGAGCAGTACTTC.

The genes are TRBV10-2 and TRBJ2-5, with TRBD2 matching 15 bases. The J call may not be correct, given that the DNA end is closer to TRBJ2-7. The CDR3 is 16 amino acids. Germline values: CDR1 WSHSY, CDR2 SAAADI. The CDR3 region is CASSEPGLAGGYEQYF. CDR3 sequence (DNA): TGCGCCAGCAGTGAGCCGGGACTAGCGGGAGGATACGAGCAGTACTTC.

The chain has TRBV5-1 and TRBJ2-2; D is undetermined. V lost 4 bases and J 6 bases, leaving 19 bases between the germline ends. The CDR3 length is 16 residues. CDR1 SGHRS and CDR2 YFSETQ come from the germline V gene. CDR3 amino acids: CASSRLTQQGAGELFF. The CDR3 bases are TGCGCCAGCAGCCGGCTAACCCAACAAGGCGCCGGGGAGCTGTTTTTT.